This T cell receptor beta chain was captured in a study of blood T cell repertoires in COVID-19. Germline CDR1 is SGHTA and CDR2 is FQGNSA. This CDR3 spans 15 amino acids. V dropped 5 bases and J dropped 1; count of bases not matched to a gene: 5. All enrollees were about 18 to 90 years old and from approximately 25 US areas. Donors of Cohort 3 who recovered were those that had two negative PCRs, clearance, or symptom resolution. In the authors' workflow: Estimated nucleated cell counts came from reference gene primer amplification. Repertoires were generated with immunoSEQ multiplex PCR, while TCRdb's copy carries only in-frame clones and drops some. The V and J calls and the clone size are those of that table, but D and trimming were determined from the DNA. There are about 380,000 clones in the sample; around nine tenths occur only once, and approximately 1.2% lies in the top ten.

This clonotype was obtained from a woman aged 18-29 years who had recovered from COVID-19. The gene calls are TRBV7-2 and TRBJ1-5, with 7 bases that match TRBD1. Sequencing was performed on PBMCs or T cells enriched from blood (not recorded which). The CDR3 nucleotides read TGTGCCAGCAGCCCACAGGGGCAAAGCAATCAGCCCCAGCATTTT. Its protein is CASSPQGQSNQPQHF.